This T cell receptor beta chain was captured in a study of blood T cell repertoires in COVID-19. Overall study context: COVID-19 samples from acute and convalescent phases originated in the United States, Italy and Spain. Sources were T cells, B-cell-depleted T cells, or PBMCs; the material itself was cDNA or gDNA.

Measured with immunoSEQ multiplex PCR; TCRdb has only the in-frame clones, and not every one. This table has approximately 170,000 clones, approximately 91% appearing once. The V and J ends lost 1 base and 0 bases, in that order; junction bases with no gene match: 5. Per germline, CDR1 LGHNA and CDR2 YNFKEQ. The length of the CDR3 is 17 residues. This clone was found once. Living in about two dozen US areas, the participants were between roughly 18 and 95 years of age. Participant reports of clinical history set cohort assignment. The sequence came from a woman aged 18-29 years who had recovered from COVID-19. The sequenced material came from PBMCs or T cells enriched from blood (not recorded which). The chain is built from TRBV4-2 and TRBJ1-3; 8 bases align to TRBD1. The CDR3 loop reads CASSQASGQGSGNTIYF. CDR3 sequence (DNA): TGTGCCAGCAGCCAAGCATCTGGACAGGGCTCTGGAAACACCATATATTTT.